Listed below are T cell receptor beta chains from one sample, sequenced in a study of blood T cell repertoires in COVID-19. TCRdb keeps only in-frame clones here, not all; method: immunoSEQ multiplex PCR. This table has around 240,000 clones, around 89% appearing once. Sequencing was carried out using PBMCs or T cells enriched from blood (not recorded which). The source is a man over 45 who had been exposed to COVID-19. The CDR3 runs from the conserved cysteine through the conserved F or W. D genes are given only for firm matches. Expanded clones are given a class, and other clones once, few, many or no size at all.

V gene,J gene,clone size,D gene,CDR3 protein,CDR3 DNA
TRBV19,TRBJ1-2,.,TRBD1,CASQKGAGTGPSNYGYTF,TGTGCCTCCCAAAAAGGAGCCGGGACAGGGCCCTCTAACTATGGCTACACCTTC
TRBV7-9,TRBJ2-2,.,TRBD2,CASSLGTSGFTGELFF,TGTGCCAGCAGCTTAGGGACTAGCGGTTTCACCGGGGAGCTGTTTTTT
TRBV5-4,TRBJ1-2,.,TRBD1,CASSQTVGTGGPNYGYTF,TGTGCCAGCAGCCAAACGGTCGGGACAGGGGGGCCTAACTATGGCTACACCTTC
TRBV2,TRBJ2-1,.,.,CASELERGFVGEQFF,TGTGCCAGCGAACTGGAAAGGGGGTTCGTGGGTGAGCAGTTCTTC
TRBV28,TRBJ1-5,.,TRBD1,CASNLQGAGQPQHF,TGTGCCAGCAACCTACAGGGGGCAGGTCAGCCCCAGCATTTT
TRBV27,TRBJ2-3,.,.,CASSLKGVAGPDTQYF,TGTGCCAGCAGTTTAAAGGGGGTAGCGGGCCCAGATACGCAGTATTTT
TRBV5-1,TRBJ1-4,.,TRBD1,CASSLAGGRGSEKLFF,TGCGCCAGCAGCTTGGCAGGGGGCCGAGGGAGTGAAAAACTGTTTTTT
TRBV9,TRBJ2-1,once,TRBD1,CASSHPSGTGYNEQFF,TGTGCCAGCAGCCACCCATCTGGGACAGGCTACAATGAGCAGTTCTTC
TRBV10-3,TRBJ2-2,.,.,CAITGTQSGELFF,TGTGCCATCACAGGGACTCAGTCAGGGGAGCTGTTTTTT
TRBV5-1,TRBJ2-3,.,.,CASSSTATSTDTQYF,TGCGCCAGCAGCTCGACAGCAACTAGCACAGATACGCAGTATTTT
TRBV24-1,TRBJ1-1,.,.,CATSAETGSPQTFF,TGTGCCACCAGTGCCGAAACCGGGAGCCCGCAGACATTCTTT
TRBV13,TRBJ1-2,few,.,CASSLTVYGYTF,TGTGCCAGCAGCTTAACAGTCTATGGCTACACCTTC
TRBV5-1,TRBJ2-3,.,TRBD2,CASSTGLAGGADTQYF,TGCGCCAGCAGCACGGGACTAGCCGGCGGGGCAGATACGCAGTATTTT
TRBV24-1,TRBJ2-3,.,TRBD1,CATSGTGTDTQYF,TGTGCCACCAGCGGGACAGGCACAGATACGCAGTATTTT